The T cell receptor beta chain under discussion was sequenced for a study of blood T cells in healthy people across ages. Points from the study as a whole: The fall in TCR beta diversity per million T cells was roughly linear with age.

Healthy Caucasian individuals from Russia aged about 6 to 95 were enrolled as donors. CDR3 length: 12 residues. In germline, CDR1 is ENHRY, CDR2 SYGVKD. V lost 9 bases to trimming and J lost 3 bases; unmatched junction nucleotides: 2. Using a J-beta primer mix together with a sample-barcoded 5' primer, a second PCR was run for roughly 7 to 11 cycles. Every cDNA molecule bore a tag from a template-switch adaptor containing 12 random nucleotides. One entry per CDR3 protein results from TCRdb running MiXCR on the 5' RACE reads. The sample has some 900,000 distinct CDR3 sequences, roughly 50% seen once. On this clonotype itself: Its specificity is not known.

The chain couples TRBV10-3 to TRBJ1-1; the match to TRBD1 covers 9 bases. The sequence came from a man aged 25-40 years in good health. The sequenced material came from blood. This CDR3 reads CAIRTGDTEAFF. CDR3 in DNA: TGTGCCATACGGACAGGGGACACTGAAGCTTTCTTT.